These 24 T cell receptor beta chains were all obtained from the same sample, sequenced in a study of CD8+ T cells in alopecia areata. cDNA reverse transcribed from extracted RNA served as the sequencing template. Clones were read by immunoSEQ multiplex PCR, and TCRdb kept only the in-frame ones, dropping some. Of 100,000 to 130,000 clones detected, roughly 60% appear once; the ten largest clones hold about 20%. The sequenced sample consisted of CD8+ T cells sorted from blood. The receptors derive from a human donor in good health.

V usage is TRBV6-1 and J usage is TRBJ2-7, with 9 nucleotides matching TRBD1. V gave up 2 bases and J gave up 2 bases; unmatched junction bases: 4. This CDR3 comprises 15 residues. Germline V gene data show CDR1 as MNHNS and CDR2 as SASEGT. Here the CDR3 reads CASSEWGQGTYEQYF. The CDR3 DNA reads TGTGCCAGCAGTGAATGGGGACAGGGAACCTACGAGCAGTACTTC.

In its sample, this clone was seen a few times. A junction end diverges from the germline sequence, so it may reflect a read error. This chain uses TRBV10-3 with TRBJ1-5; D remains unclear. CDR1 is ENHRY and CDR2 is SYGVKD in the germline V gene. The CDR3 totals 15 residues. This chain's CDR3 is CASSLLGAINQPQHF. DNA of the CDR3: TGTGCCAGCAGTTTATTGGGAGCCATCAATCAGCCCCAGCATTTT.

The genes are TRBV7-6 and TRBJ2-7, with TRBD2 matching 8 bases. Trimming at V came to 4 bases and at J to 6 bases, leaving 5 bases not matched to a gene. The germline gives CDR1 SGHVS, CDR2 FNYEAQ. This CDR3 comprises 13 residues. CDR3 sequence reads: CASSSGGALEQYF. CDR3 nucleotides: TGTGCCAGCAGCTCCGGGGGGGCGCTCGAGCAGTACTTC.

This rearrangement joins TRBV2 to TRBJ2-3; 10 bases are shared with TRBD1. Per germline, CDR1 SNHLY and CDR2 FYNNEI. The CDR3 loop spans 15 amino acids. The V gene end was trimmed by 11 bases and the J gene end by 4 bases; junction bases not matched to a gene: 12. The DNA for the CDR3 is TGTGCCGCCCAGGCGGGGACAGGGGCCGCAGATACGCAGTATTTT. Its translation: CAAQAGTGAADTQYF.

This chain connects TRBV15 to TRBJ1-1, with D perhaps TRBD1 (5 bases). Germline V gene data show CDR1 as LNHNV and CDR2 as YYDKDF (reference sequence). V shed 3 bases and J shed 11 bases, with 19 bases lying between them. The CDR3 runs 14 residues. The CDR3 spells CATSSEGRGLEAFF. As DNA, the CDR3 is TGTGCCACCAGCAGCGAAGGTAGGGGTCTAGAGGCTTTCTTT.

This clone was observed a handful of times. The rearrangement links TRBV30 to TRBJ2-7; D gene uncertain. Germline V gene sequence: CDR1 GTSNPN, CDR2 SVGIG (reference sequence). V was pared by 0 bases and J by 0 bases, with 6 bases between. This CDR3 spans 13 amino acids. The CDR3 here is CAWSVQSSYEQYF. The CDR3 nucleotides are TGTGCCTGGAGTGTACAGTCCTCCTACGAGCAGTACTTC.

Only a few counts were recorded for this clone. V and J are TRBV11-1 and TRBJ2-1, with a weak D call TRBD2 (6 bases). V was cut by 2 bases and J by 5 bases, with 10 bases left in between. Germline loops: CDR1 SGHAT, CDR2 FQDESV (reference sequence). CDR3 length equals 14 residues. The CDR3 loop is CASSLIAGHNEQFF. The CDR3 DNA reads TGTGCCAGCAGCTTAATCGCGGGGCACAATGAGCAGTTCTTC.

This clone was observed a handful of times. V is TRBV9 and J is TRBJ2-1; D perhaps matches TRBD2 (5 bases). The CDR3 extends over 14 amino acids. From germline, CDR1 is SGDLS and CDR2 YYNGEE. Trimming took 5 bases from V and 8 from J, leaving 17 bases between them. CDR3 sequence: CASSEGSLPDEQFF. CDR3 coding DNA: TGTGCCAGCAGTGAGGGATCGCTCCCCGATGAGCAGTTCTTC.

J is TRBJ2-7 and V is TRBV2; 11 bases are shared with TRBD1. The CDR3 has 15 residues. CDR1 is SNHLY, CDR2 FYNNEI, per germline. The ends lost 3 bases at V and 3 bases at J; junction bases unmatched: 4. CDR3 nucleotides: TGTGCCAGCAGTGAGACCGGGACAGGGGGCTACGAGCAGTACTTC. It specifies CASSETGTGGYEQYF.

V usage is TRBV6-1 and J usage is TRBJ2-7, with 8 nucleotides matching TRBD2. The CDR3 is made up of 15 amino acids. CDR1 is MNHNS and CDR2 is SASEGT in the germline V gene. V was clipped by 6 bases and J by 2 bases; unmatched bases: 9. This CDR3 is CASSATRGGPYEQYF. Here the CDR3 DNA reads TGTGCCAGCAGCGCGACGCGCGGGGGGCCCTACGAGCAGTACTTC.

The rearrangement uses TRBV27 and TRBJ2-5, with TRBD2 as a possible D gene (5 bases). The CDR3 runs to 15 residues. The germline CDR1 and CDR2 sequences are MNHEY and SMNVEV (reference sequence). V dropped 0 bases and J dropped 5 bases, with 13 bases sitting between them. CDR3 residues: CASSLSTGSQETQYF. CDR3 nucleotide sequence: TGTGCCAGCAGTTTATCGACGGGAAGCCAGGAGACCCAGTACTTC.

The rearrangement uses TRBV15 and TRBJ2-7; 7 bases line up with TRBD1. The CDR3 is 17 amino acids. Germline V lookup: CDR1 LNHNV, CDR2 YYDKDF (reference sequence). The junction had 11 bases not matched to a gene; V was cut back by 0 bases and J by 3 bases. CDR3 in DNA: TGTGCCACCAGCAGAGATAAGGATCCGACAGGGATCTACGAGCAGTACTTC. Amino acids: CATSRDKDPTGIYEQYF.

The rearrangement joins TRBV11-2 to TRBJ1-2; 8 bases align to TRBD1. Germline loops: CDR1 SGHAT, CDR2 FQNNGV. V trimming: 1 base; J trimming: 4 bases; junction bases outside the gene matches: 11. The CDR3 contains 17 residues. The CDR3 sequence: CASSLAAGTGNAYGYTF. The CDR3, as DNA: TGTGCCAGCAGCTTAGCAGCCGGGACAGGCAATGCCTATGGCTACACCTTC.

The chain recombines TRBV6-5 with TRBJ1-1; D unresolved. The germline V gene has CDR1 MNHEY and CDR2 SVGAGI. Between the trimmed V and J ends, which lost 5 bases and 4 bases, there was a span of 11 bases. This CDR3 has 13 amino acids. For the CDR3, the DNA is TGTGCCAGCAGTGAAAGGGAGAGCACTGAAGCTTTCTTT. Translated: CASSERESTEAFF.

The chain has TRBV30 and TRBJ2-2; tentatively, D is TRBD1 (6 bases). Germline-derived CDR1 and CDR2 are GTSNPN and SVGIG (reference sequence). This CDR3 contains 11 residues. CDR3 sequence reads: CASWGPGELFF. Written as DNA, the CDR3 is TGTGCTTCGTGGGGGCCCGGGGAGCTGTTTTTT. The whole variable domain, remainder taken from reference TRBV30 and TRBJ2-2, is SQTIHQWPATLVQPVGSPLSLECTVEGTSNPNLYWYRQAAGRGLQLLFYSVGIGQISSEVPQNLSASRPQDRQFILSSKKLLLSDSGFYLCASWGPGELFFGEGSRLTVL.

The chain couples TRBV2 to TRBJ2-6; 9 nucleotides line up with TRBD1. The germline CDR1 and CDR2 sequences are SNHLY and FYNNEI. The CDR3 is 17 residues long. The junction had 10 bases not matched to a gene; V was cut back by 7 bases and J by 3 bases. The CDR3 DNA is TGTGCCAGCACCGCTTTACAGGGGGCGCATGGGGCCAACGTCCTGACTTTC. Encoded protein: CASTALQGAHGANVLTF.

The rearrangement joins TRBV9 to TRBJ2-1; TRBD2 matches 12 bases. V was clipped by 1 base and J by 7 bases; unmatched bases: 6. This CDR3 has 16 residues. CDR1 is SGDLS, CDR2 YYNGEE, per germline. The DNA for the CDR3 is TGTGCCAGCAGCGTATCTGTCGGACTAGCGGGGAATGAGCAGTTCTTC. Amino acid sequence: CASSVSVGLAGNEQFF.

The chain employs TRBV7-2 and TRBJ2-5; D not resolved. Germline V gene lookup returns CDR1 SGHTA and CDR2 FQGNSA. Trimming removed 0 bases at V and 3 bases at J, with 8 bases between. This CDR3 spans 14 amino acids. CDR3 loop: CASSLAGMEETQYF. Written as DNA, the CDR3 is TGTGCCAGCAGCTTAGCGGGGATGGAAGAGACCCAGTACTTC.

The gene calls are TRBV15 and TRBJ1-2; D is uncertain. V lost 0 bases to trimming and J lost 4 bases, with 9 bases between them. The CDR3 is 14 residues long. The germline V gene encodes CDR1 LNHNV and CDR2 YYDKDF (reference sequence). DNA for the CDR3: TGTGCCACCAGCAGAGATAGGGCCCTCTATGGCTACACCTTC. It yields the protein CATSRDRALYGYTF.

CDR3 loop: CATSTYTDTQYF. The CDR3 DNA reads as TGTGCCACCAGCACTTATACAGATACGCAGTATTTT. The rearrangement links TRBV15 to TRBJ2-3, with D unclear. In germline, CDR1 is LNHNV, CDR2 YYDKDF (reference sequence). The CDR3 extends over 12 amino acids. Trimming shortened V by 4 bases and J by 3 bases, and 5 bases separated the two germline ends.

The chain links TRBV11-2 to TRBJ2-7, with 9 bases aligning to TRBD1. This CDR3 has 14 amino acids. Germline values: CDR1 SGHAT, CDR2 FQNNGV. The V segment lost 5 bases and the J segment 4 bases; nucleotides outside the gene matches: 6. Here the CDR3 reads CASSTGQGMYEQYF. In DNA, the CDR3 is TGTGCCAGCAGCACTGGACAGGGGATGTACGAGCAGTACTTC.

The V gene is TRBV29-1, the J gene TRBJ2-7, with no clear D. The CDR3 spans 12 residues. The V end lost 4 bases, the J end lost 1 base, and 8 bases lay between the germline ends. CDR1 and CDR2 from the germline V gene are SQVTM and ANQGSEA. For the CDR3, the DNA is TGCAGCGTTGTAACCCCGTCCTACGAGCAGTACTTC. This encodes CSVVTPSYEQYF.

This clone was recorded a few times. The chain combines TRBV19 with TRBJ1-1, with unresolved D. CDR3 length equals 15 residues. CDR1 is LNHDA, CDR2 SQIVND, per germline (reference sequence). With 1 base removed from V and 1 base from J, the gap between germline ends came to 10 bases. CDR3 in DNA: TGTGCCAGTAGTATAGCCCGGCCATCGAACACTGAAGCTTTCTTT. Its translation is CASSIARPSNTEAFF.

The V and J genes are TRBV7-9 and TRBJ2-5; the match to TRBD1 covers 9 bases. Trimming removed 5 bases from V and 0 bases from J; junction bases left unmatched: 4. This CDR3 is 15 amino acids long. The germline gives CDR1 SEHNR, CDR2 FQNEAQ (reference sequence). CDR3 sequence reads: CASSPGQGDQETQYF. The CDR3 region has the DNA TGTGCCAGCAGCCCGGGACAGGGTGACCAAGAGACCCAGTACTTC.